This T cell receptor (beta chain) was found in a study of blood T cell repertoires in COVID-19. The wider study: The United States, Italy and Spain provided the acute and convalescent COVID-19 samples. The analysed material was cDNA or gDNA that came from T cells, B-cell-depleted T cells, or PBMCs.

Profiled with immunoSEQ multiplex PCR; TCRdb holds only in-frame clones, not every one. This sample has some 80,000 clones, with roughly four fifths found just once. Unmatched junction bases numbered 23, after V lost 0 bases and J lost 7 bases. The CDR3 contains 21 residues. Germline loops: CDR1 SGDLS, CDR2 YYNGEE. The clonotype comes from a woman in her 70s with acute or convalescent COVID-19. This rearrangement joins TRBV9 to TRBJ2-1, with 9 bases matching TRBD2. The sequenced sample consisted of peripheral blood. The CDR3 here is CASSVGPGQGMAGGQWNEQFF. The CDR3 DNA follows: TGTGCCAGCAGCGTAGGTCCCGGCCAGGGGATGGCGGGAGGGCAGTGGAATGAGCAGTTCTTC. Combining the CDR3 with reference TRBV9 and TRBJ2-1 gives the whole variable domain DSGVTQTPKHLITATGQRVTLRCSPRSGDLSVYWYQQSLDQGLQFLIQYYNGEERAKGNILERFSAQQFPDLHSELNLSSLELGDSALYFCASSVGPGQGMAGGQWNEQFFGPGTRLTVL.